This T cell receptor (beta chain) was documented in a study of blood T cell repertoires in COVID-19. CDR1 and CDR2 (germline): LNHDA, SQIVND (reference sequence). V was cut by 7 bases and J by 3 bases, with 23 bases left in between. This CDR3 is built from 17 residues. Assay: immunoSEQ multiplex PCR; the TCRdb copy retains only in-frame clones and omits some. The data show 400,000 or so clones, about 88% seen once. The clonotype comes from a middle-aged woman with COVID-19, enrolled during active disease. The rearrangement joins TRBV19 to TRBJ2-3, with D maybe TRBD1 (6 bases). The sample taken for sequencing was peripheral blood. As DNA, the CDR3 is TGTGCCAGTACTTATCTCCACCGACAGGAACAAACAGATACGCAGTATTTT. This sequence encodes CASTYLHRQEQTDTQYF.